The text below deals with one TCR beta chain. The data were taken from a study of blood T cell repertoires in COVID-19. Overall study context: Samples came from the United States, Italy and Spain, spanning acute and convalescent COVID-19.

Trimming took 2 bases from V and 8 from J; bases not matched to a gene: 8. Germline V gives CDR1 MDHEN, CDR2 SYDVKM. The CDR3 length is 16 residues. Sequencing used immunoSEQ multiplex PCR; TCRdb keeps in-frame clones, though not all of them. The data show around 200,000 clones, with approximately 91% seen just once and 1.5% to 2% held by the top ten. The specimen was peripheral blood. The source of this sequence is a man younger than 30 with active or convalescent COVID-19. The V call is TRBV28, the J call TRBJ1-6, with TRBD1 matching over 8 bases. CDR3 bases: TGTGCCAGCAGTTTAGAGACAGGGGCTAATTATTCACCCCTCCACTTT. Translation gives CASSLETGANYSPLHF.